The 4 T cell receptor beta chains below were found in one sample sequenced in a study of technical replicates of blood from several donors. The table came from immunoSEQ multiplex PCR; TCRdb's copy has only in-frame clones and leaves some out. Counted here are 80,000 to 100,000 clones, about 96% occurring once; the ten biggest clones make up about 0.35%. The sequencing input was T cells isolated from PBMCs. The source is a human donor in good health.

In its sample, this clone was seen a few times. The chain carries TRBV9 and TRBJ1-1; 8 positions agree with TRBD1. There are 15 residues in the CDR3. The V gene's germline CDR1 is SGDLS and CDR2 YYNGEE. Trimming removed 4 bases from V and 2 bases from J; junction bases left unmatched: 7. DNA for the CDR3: TGTGCCAGCAGCCAATGGACAGGGAGAAACACTGAAGCTTTCTTT. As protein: CASSQWTGRNTEAFF. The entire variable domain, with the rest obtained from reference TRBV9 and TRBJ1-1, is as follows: DSGVTQTPKHLITATGQRVTLRCSPRSGDLSVYWYQQSLDQGLQFLIQYYNGEERAKGNILERFSAQQFPDLHSELNLSSLELGDSALYFCASSQWTGRNTEAFFGQGTRLTVV.

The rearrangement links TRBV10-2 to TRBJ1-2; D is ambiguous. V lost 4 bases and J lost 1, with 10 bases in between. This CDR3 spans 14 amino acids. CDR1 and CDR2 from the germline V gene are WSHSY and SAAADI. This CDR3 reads CASSVTSFNYGYTF. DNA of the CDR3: TGCGCCAGCAGTGTAACTAGCTTTAACTATGGCTACACCTTC.

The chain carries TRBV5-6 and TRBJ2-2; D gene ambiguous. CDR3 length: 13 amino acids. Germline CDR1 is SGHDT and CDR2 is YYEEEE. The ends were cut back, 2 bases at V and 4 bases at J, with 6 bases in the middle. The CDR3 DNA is TGTGCCAGCAGCTTTCTTTTCACCGGGGAGCTGTTTTTT. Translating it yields CASSFLFTGELFF.

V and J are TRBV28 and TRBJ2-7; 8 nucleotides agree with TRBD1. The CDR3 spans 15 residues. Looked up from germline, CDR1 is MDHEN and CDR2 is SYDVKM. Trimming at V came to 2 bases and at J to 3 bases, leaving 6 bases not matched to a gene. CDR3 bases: TGTGCCAGCAGTTTACAGGGACAGGTTTTCTACGAGCAGTACTTC. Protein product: CASSLQGQVFYEQYF. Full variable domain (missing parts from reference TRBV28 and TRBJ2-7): DVKVTQSSRYLVKRTGEKVFLECVQDMDHENMFWYRQDPGLGLRLIYFSYDVKMKEKGDIPEGYSVSREKKERFSLILESASTNQTSMYLCASSLQGQVFYEQYFGPGTRLTVT.